This paragraph reports one T cell receptor beta chain. Individuals in the exposed group had encountered a COVID-19 case within 2 weeks preceding study entry. Assay: immunoSEQ multiplex PCR; the TCRdb copy retains only in-frame clones and omits some. The sample lists fewer than 350,000 clones; around 85% were seen once. The data are from a study of blood T cell repertoires in COVID-19. Study-wide background: Researchers got acute and convalescent COVID-19 samples from the United States, Italy and Spain. Nucleic acid was either cDNA or gDNA, and it came from T cells, B-cell-depleted T cells, or PBMCs.

CDR1 and CDR2 (germline): MNHEY, SMNVEV (reference sequence). V lost 1 base and J lost 4, with 28 bases in between. This CDR3 contains 20 residues. This chain uses TRBV27 with TRBJ1-1; D unclear. The sequence derives from a woman in her 30s who had been exposed to COVID-19. Material: PBMCs or T cells enriched from blood (not recorded which). The CDR3 loop reads CASSLFGILDGIFGGTEAFF. CDR3 in DNA: TGTGCCAGCAGTTTATTCGGGATATTGGACGGGATATTTGGAGGCACTGAAGCTTTCTTT.